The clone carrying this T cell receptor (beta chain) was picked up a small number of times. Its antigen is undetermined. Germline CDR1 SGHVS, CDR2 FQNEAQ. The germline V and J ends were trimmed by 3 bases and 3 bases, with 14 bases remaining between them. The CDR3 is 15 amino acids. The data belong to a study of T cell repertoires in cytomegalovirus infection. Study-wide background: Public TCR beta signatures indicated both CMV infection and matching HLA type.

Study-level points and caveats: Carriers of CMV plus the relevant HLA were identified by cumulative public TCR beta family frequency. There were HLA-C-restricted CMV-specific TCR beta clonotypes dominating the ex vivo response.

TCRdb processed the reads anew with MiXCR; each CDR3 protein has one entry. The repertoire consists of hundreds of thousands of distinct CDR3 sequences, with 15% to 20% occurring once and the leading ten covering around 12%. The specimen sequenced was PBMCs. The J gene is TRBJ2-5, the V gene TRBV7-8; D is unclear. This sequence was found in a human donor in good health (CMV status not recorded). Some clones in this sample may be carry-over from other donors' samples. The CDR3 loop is CASSFPGPREETQYF. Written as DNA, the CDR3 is TGTGCCAGCAGCTTTCCCGGACCCCGGGAAGAGACCCAGTACTTC.